Following are 14 T cell receptor beta chains from one sample sequenced in a study of CD8+CD57+ T cells in acquired aplastic anemia (dated by TCRdb to the late 2010s). TCRdb names Illumina HiSeq 2000 as the instrument used. Genomic DNA served as template for TCR beta VDJ combination and CDR3 sequence profiling. The public reads were reanalyzed by TCRdb: fastp trimming at Q25, MiXCR alignment, in-frame beta chains only. For every CDR3 protein sequence, its rows merge into one entry that carries the most common genes and DNA. The sample table lists around 200,000 distinct CDR3 sequences, 60% to 80% of them with a count of one. Clones ranked in the top ten supply 58% of the sample. Patients chosen for sequencing had shown expansion of CD8+CD57+ cells by flow cytometry. Input material: sorted CD4+, CD8+, or CD8+CD57+ T cells (not recorded which) from PBMCs. The receptors here all came from a human donor with aplastic anemia.

The CDR3 nucleotides read TGTGCCAGCAGTTTATCTCAGGGGGCATCTAGCTACGAGCAGTACTTC. Translated, it gives CASSLSQGASSYEQYF. The chain employs TRBV27 and TRBJ2-7, with TRBD1 matching 8 bases. V lost 0 bases to trimming and J lost 3 bases; unmatched junction nucleotides: 7. The germline gives CDR1 MNHEY, CDR2 SMNVEV (reference sequence). The CDR3 loop spans 16 amino acids.

This clonotype was detected only a few times. The CDR3 nucleotides read TGCAGCGTTGAATCGGCTAGCGGGAGGTCTACTTACAATGAGCAGTTCTTC. Its translation: CSVESASGRSTYNEQFF. The genes are TRBV29-1 and TRBJ2-1, with 11 bases fitting TRBD2. The CDR3 length is 17 residues. Unmatched junction bases numbered 10, after V lost 2 bases and J lost 4 bases. Germline V gene data show CDR1 as SQVTM and CDR2 as ANQGSEA.

This clonotype has just a few counts. The chain combines TRBV10-3 with TRBJ2-3; no firm D call. V lost 6 bases to trimming and J lost 5 bases, with 18 bases between them. Germline V gene sequence: CDR1 ENHRY, CDR2 SYGVKD. There are 15 residues in the CDR3. CDR3 residues: CAISLLGSDEDTQYF. Written as DNA, the CDR3 is TGTGCCATCAGCTTATTAGGCAGTGATGAAGATACGCAGTATTTT.

A word on this clonotype: The missing conserved phenylalanine or tryptophan at the end of this CDR3 makes a read error likely. The rearrangement links TRBV2 to TRBJ1-5; perhaps TRBD1 as D (5 bases). This CDR3 has 15 amino acids. Trimming removed 6 bases from V and 4 bases from J, with 16 bases in between. From germline, CDR1 is SNHLY and CDR2 FYNNEI. The CDR3 loop reads CASSLFGGSNQPQHL. The CDR3 DNA is TGTGCCAGCAGCTTATTCGGGGGGTCGAATCAGCCCCAGCATCTT.

The rearrangement links TRBV7-2 to TRBJ1-1; 8 bases agree with TRBD1. V lost 5 bases to trimming and J lost 7 bases; unmatched junction nucleotides: 9. CDR3 length: 14 amino acids. The germline V gene encodes CDR1 SGHTA and CDR2 FQGNSA. The CDR3 here is CASSRGQGLGEAFF. CDR3 bases: TGTGCCAGCAGCCGTGGACAGGGACTGGGTGAAGCTTTCTTT.

About this clonotype itself: A read error may produce the germline difference seen at one junction end. The chain recombines TRBV29-1 with TRBJ2-3; 9 bases align to TRBD1. Germline V gene lookup returns CDR1 SQVTM and CDR2 ANQGSEA. The CDR3 has 13 amino acids. The CDR3, as DNA: TGCAGCGGGACAGGGGTAATTGGAGATACGCGGTATTTT. Its translation is CSGTGVIGDTRYF.

This chain joins TRBV10-3 and TRBJ2-7; possibly TRBD1 for D (6 bases). V was cut by 8 bases and J by 2 bases, with 7 bases left in between. The germline V gene encodes CDR1 ENHRY and CDR2 SYGVKD. This CDR3 spans 11 amino acids. CDR3 sequence: CAIGTTYEQYF. DNA for the CDR3: TGTGCCATCGGGACAACCTACGAGCAGTACTTC.

This sequence joins TRBV7-2 and TRBJ2-5; no firm D call. Germline V gene data show CDR1 as SGHTA and CDR2 as FQGNSA. Between the trimmed V and J ends, which lost 5 bases and 0 bases, there was a span of 13 bases. CDR3 length equals 15 residues. The CDR3 DNA sequence: TGTGCCAGCAGCGACAAAACAGCGTACCAAGAGACCCAGTACTTC. As protein: CASSDKTAYQETQYF. Drawing the rest from reference TRBV7-2 and TRBJ2-5, the complete variable domain is GAGVSQSPSNKVTEKGKDVELRCDPISGHTALYWYRQSLGQGLEFLIYFQGNSAPDKSGLPSDRFSAERTGGSVSTLTIQRTQQEDSAVYLCASSDKTAYQETQYFGPGTRLLVL.

This clonotype showed up just once. This chain links TRBV7-9 with TRBJ2-7, with D perhaps TRBD2 (7 bases). Germline CDR1 and CDR2: SEHNR and FQNEAQ (reference sequence). This CDR3 spans 15 amino acids. V dropped 7 bases and J dropped 3 bases, with 19 bases sitting between them. CDR3 DNA sequence: TGTGCCAGCATAATTGGGGGCGGGGGCCACTACGAGCAGTACTTC. Translation: CASIIGGGGHYEQYF. The full variable domain, in which reference TRBV7-9 and TRBJ2-7 provide the parts outside the CDR3, is DTGVSQNPRHKITKRGQNVTFRCDPISEHNRLYWYRQTLGQGPEFLTYFQNEAQLEKSRLLSDRFSAERPKGSFSTLEIQRTEQGDSAMYLCASIIGGGGHYEQYFGPGTRLTVT.

This clonotype was recorded a few times. The gene calls are TRBV7-3 and TRBJ2-1; tentative D call: TRBD2 (5 bases). The CDR3 consists of 13 residues. V was cut by 4 bases and J by 4 bases, with 8 bases left in between. Germline-derived CDR1 and CDR2 are SGHTA and FQGTGA. This chain's CDR3 is CASSSGVYNEQFF. The CDR3, as DNA: TGTGCCAGCAGCTCCGGGGTTTACAATGAGCAGTTCTTC.

This clonotype was seen only a few times. V and J are TRBV5-1 and TRBJ1-1; D remains ambiguous. V was shortened by 3 bases and J by 0 bases, with 9 bases between the two germline ends. Germline V lookup: CDR1 SGHRS, CDR2 YFSETQ. This CDR3 is built from 14 residues. Here the CDR3 DNA reads TGCGCCAGCAGCTCCCGACCCGTGAACACTGAAGCTTTCTTT. It translates to CASSSRPVNTEAFF.

This clonotype was seen many times. J is TRBJ2-7 and V is TRBV6-6; TRBD1 aligns across 8 bases. Germline assignment: CDR1 MNHNY and CDR2 SVGAGI (reference sequence). The J segment lost 5 bases and the V segment lost 4 bases, leaving 7 bases of the junction unmatched. CDR3 length equals 14 residues. The CDR3, as DNA: TGTGCCAGCAGTTCTACAGGACAGGGCCACGAGCAGTACTTC. It yields the protein CASSSTGQGHEQYF.

This clonotype has ten or more counts. This rearrangement joins TRBV5-8 to TRBJ1-1; no clear D gene. CDR3 length: 12 amino acids. V gave up 4 bases and J gave up 4 bases, with 8 bases separating them. Germline V lookup: CDR1 SGHTS, CDR2 YDEGEE. The CDR3 sequence: CASSAGFTEAFF. The CDR3 nucleotides read TGTGCCAGCAGCGCAGGATTCACTGAAGCTTTCTTT.

This chain links TRBV6-5 with TRBJ2-1; D is possibly TRBD2 (7 bases). Germline CDR1 and CDR2: MNHEY and SVGAGI. The V gene lost 6 bases and the J gene lost 1 base, with 16 bases spanning the gap. The CDR3 loop spans 16 amino acids. CDR3 loop: CASRPRGGKSYNEQFF. The DNA of the CDR3 is TGTGCCAGCAGACCCAGGGGAGGGAAATCCTACAATGAGCAGTTCTTC.